The clone carrying this T cell receptor beta chain was seen a few times. V was trimmed by 1 base and J by 5 bases, leaving 10 bases between them. Per germline, CDR1 SGHDT and CDR2 YYEEEE. This CDR3 has 14 residues. The data were taken from a study of blood T cell repertoires in COVID-19. Profiled with immunoSEQ multiplex PCR; TCRdb holds only in-frame clones, not every one. The table records approximately 170,000 clones, approximately 85% of them present only once. This TCR came from a man aged 40-50 years who had recovered from COVID-19. This chain joins TRBV5-6 and TRBJ1-5; D is unclear. Sequenced sample: peripheral blood. This chain's CDR3 is CASSLKGLDQPQHF. CDR3 nucleotides: TGTGCCAGCAGCTTGAAAGGTCTAGATCAGCCCCAGCATTTT.